A selection of T cell receptor beta chains follows, all from one sample in a study of T cell responses to AZD1222 COVID-19 vaccine. Data came from immunoSEQ multiplex PCR; TCRdb stores just in-frame clones and leaves some out. The sample lists 70,000 to 95,000 clones, around 91% occurring once. Sequences were derived from peripheral blood, sampled 28 days after the second AZD1222 dose. The receptors stem from an adult who received the AZD1222 COVID-19 vaccine. Both conserved end residues are part of each CDR3.

>TRBV6-5|TRBJ2-1
CASSYSPMGEQFF
>TRBV30|TRBJ1-1
CAWSRPGGTEAFF
>TRBV29-1|TRBJ2-1
CSVEGGRGVNEQFF
>TRBV13|TRBJ2-1
CASSLGLAAYNEQFF
>TRBV5-6|TRBJ1-6
CASSLDKSSPLHF
>TRBV5-6|TRBJ2-3
CASSRGLAGNTDTQYF
>TRBV6-2/TRBV6-3|TRBJ1-3
CASSYLGPKTGNTIYF
>TRBV4-3|TRBJ2-7
CASSQDLGDSSYEQYF
>TRBV19|TRBJ2-3
CASTTSGRPTDTQYF
>TRBV7-6|TRBJ2-2
CASSQITGTSGTGELFF
>TRBV6-4|TRBJ2-2
CASSALAGGGTGELFF
>TRBV10-3|TRBJ1-1
CAISESVGTEAFF